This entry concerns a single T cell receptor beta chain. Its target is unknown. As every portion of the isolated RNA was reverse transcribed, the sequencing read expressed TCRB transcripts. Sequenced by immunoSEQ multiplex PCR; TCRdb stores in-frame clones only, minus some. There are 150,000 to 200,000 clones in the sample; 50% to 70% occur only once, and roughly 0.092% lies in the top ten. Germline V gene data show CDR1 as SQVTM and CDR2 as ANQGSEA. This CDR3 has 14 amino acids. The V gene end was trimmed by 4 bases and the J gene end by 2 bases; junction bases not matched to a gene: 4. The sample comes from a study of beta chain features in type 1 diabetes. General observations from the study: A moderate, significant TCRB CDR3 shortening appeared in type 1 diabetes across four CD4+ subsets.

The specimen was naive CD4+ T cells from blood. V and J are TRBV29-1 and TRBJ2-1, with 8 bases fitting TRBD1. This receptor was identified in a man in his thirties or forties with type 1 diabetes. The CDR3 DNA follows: TGCAGCGTTGCCAGGACAGGGACCTACAATGAGCAGTTCTTC. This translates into CSVARTGTYNEQFF.